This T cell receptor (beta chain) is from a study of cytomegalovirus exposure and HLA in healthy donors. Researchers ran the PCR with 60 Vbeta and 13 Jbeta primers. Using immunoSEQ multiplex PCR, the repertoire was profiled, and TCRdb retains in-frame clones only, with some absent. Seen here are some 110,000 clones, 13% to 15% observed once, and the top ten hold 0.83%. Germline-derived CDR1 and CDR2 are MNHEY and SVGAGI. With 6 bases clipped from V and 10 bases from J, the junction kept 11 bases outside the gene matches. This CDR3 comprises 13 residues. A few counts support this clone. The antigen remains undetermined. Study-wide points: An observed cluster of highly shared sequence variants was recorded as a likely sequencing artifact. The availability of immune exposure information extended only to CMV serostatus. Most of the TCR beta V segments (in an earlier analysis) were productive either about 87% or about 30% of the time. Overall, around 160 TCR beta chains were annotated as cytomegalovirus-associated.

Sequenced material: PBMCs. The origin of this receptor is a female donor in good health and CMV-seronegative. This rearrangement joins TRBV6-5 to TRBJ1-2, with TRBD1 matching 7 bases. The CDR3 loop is CASRRSGQSVYTF. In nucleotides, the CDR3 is TGTGCCAGCAGACGTTCGGGACAGTCAGTCTACACCTTC.